A single TCR beta chain is shown here with its context. The target of this receptor is not known. No base qualities exist here, and no much larger clone lies one base off it. The data stem from a study of blood T cells in healthy people across ages (dated by TCRdb to the mid-2010s). With regard to the full study: Template switching captured roughly one uniquely barcoded TCR beta cDNA molecule per two T cells in model experiments. The donors were divided into four age groups: young (average around 17 years), middle-aged (about 40), aged (about 61) and long-lived (approximately 74). Using deep sequencing normalized with unique cDNA molecular identifiers, the study measured how TCR beta repertoire diversity changes with age. To avoid experimental bias, donors of different ages were spread randomly across the sequencing lanes. The study analyzed two additional independent replicas of 1 million unique cDNA reads from the same blood draw for two donors, one aged 18 to 29 and one aged 80 or older.

The donors were 40 or so Caucasian individuals from Russia, aged 6 to 90 years, who were systemically healthy. Each donor gave approximately 10 milliliters of peripheral blood, collected into EDTA-treated Vacutainer tubes. Ficoll-Paque density-gradient centrifugation was used to isolate PBMCs, with at least 6 million per sample. Trizol reagent was used to extract total RNA from PBMCs, with at least 5 micrograms per sample. The percentages of naive CD45RAhigh/CD27high T cells were determined by flow cytometry on a PBMC aliquot from every donor. The library was prepared using 5' RACE. These reads were obtained on an Illumina HiSeq 2500. A second PCR of roughly 7 to 12 cycles was run with a J-beta primer mix and a sample-barcoded 5' primer. Each TCR beta cDNA molecule received a unique molecular identifier from a template-switch 5' adaptor carrying 12 random nucleotides. Each sample yielded at least 2.5 million CDR3-containing paired-end reads. The Mint cDNA synthesis kit, primed by a TRBC-specific oligonucleotide, was used to synthesize first-strand cDNA from all RNA. All cDNA was treated with uracil-DNA glycosylase and then went through a first 18-cycle PCR with the universal primers M1SS and BC2_uni_R. The authors processed their data as follows. For normalization, 1 million high-quality reads were randomly selected from each sample, with every read carrying a distinct molecular identifier. Reads sharing molecular identifiers were discarded rather than binned into consensus sequences. MiTCR, set to a Q25 quality threshold and the strictest error-elimination algorithm, was used for CDR3 identification, clonotype clustering and error correction. A nonparametric unseen species model with Euler transformation was used to estimate a lower bound on total TCR beta diversity. TCRdb applied fastp at Q25 and MiXCR to the public reads, then kept only in-frame beta chains. Merged by CDR3 protein, the rows form single entries marked with the most common genes and DNA. TCRdb assigned the V and J calls; the authors' analysis was not used. Present in this sample are more than 700,000 distinct CDR3 sequences, roughly 50% of which were seen just once. The top ten hold roughly two fifths of the sample.

General findings and caveats noted by the study authors: The percentage of naive T cells measured by flow cytometry correlated strongly with observed TCR beta diversity. Compared with the aged group, the long-lived group had more naive CD4+ T cells, fewer expanded clones and increased TCR diversity, a pattern suggesting age selection. Total diversity estimates from one million sequenced T cells were considered lower bounds and underestimates. As age increased, observed TCR beta diversity per million T cells dropped in a roughly linear way, and a significant reduction was already evident by age 40. Because the CMV infection status of the donors was unknown, age-related changes in expanded clonotypes may potentially have been confounded. Because profiling used bulk unsorted PBMCs, naive and antigen-experienced compartments could not be compared conclusively.

The TCR sequence derives from a man at least 80 years old in good health. The sequencing input was blood.

This receptor has the CDR3 CASTSHRGLPYNEQYF. In nucleotides, the sequence is TGTGCCAGCACCTCACACAGGGGTCTTCCCTACAATGAGCAGTACTTC. The chain joins TRBV25-1 to TRBJ2-4; TRBD1 agrees with 7 junctional bases. For CDR1 and CDR2, the germline V gene lists MGHDK and SYGVNS. V is cut back by 7 bases and J by 13 bases, with 22 bases in the junction unmatched. From the cysteine through the phenylalanine, the CDR3 covers 16 amino acids. Solely the CDR3 DNA is kept, with 48 bases framed from the first base. Outside the CDR3, residues come from the reference TRBV25-1 and TRBJ2-4 proteins, so the full variable domain is: EADIYQTPRYLVIGTGKKITLECSQTMGHDKMYWYQQDPGMELHLIHYSYGVNSTEKGDLSSESTVSRIRTEHFPLTLESARPSHTSQYLCASTSHRGLPYNEQYFGAGTRLSVL.